This T cell receptor (beta chain) was recovered during a study of cytomegalovirus exposure and HLA in healthy donors. Whole-study findings and limits: The only immune exposure information that was available was CMV serostatus.

Primers: 60 Vbeta forward and 13 Jbeta reverse. Some clones are missing from TCRdb's copy, which holds only in-frame ones; the method was immunoSEQ multiplex PCR. The table has 65,000 to 90,000 clones, around 75% seen once. At the time of sampling, donors were nominally healthy, though unrecorded immune exposures were likely. The CDR3 spans 17 residues. Looked up from germline, CDR1 is LNHNV and CDR2 is YYDKDF (reference sequence). The junction had 12 bases not matched to a gene; V was cut back by 1 base and J by 7 bases. Of note for this clone: The target antigen is unknown. Distinct nucleotide sequences in the sample also encode this CDR3.

Sequencing was performed on PBMCs. The gene calls are TRBV15 and TRBJ1-3; TRBD1 aligns across 8 bases. This clonotype was obtained from a man in his forties in good health and CMV-seronegative. The CDR3 sequence: CATSRGGTGSVGNTIYF. Written as DNA, the CDR3 is TGTGCCACCAGCAGAGGTGGGACAGGATCTGTCGGGAACACCATATATTTT. Complete variable domain (other parts from reference TRBV15 and TRBJ1-3): DAMVIQNPRYQVTQFGKPVTLSCSQTLNHNVMYWYQQKSSQAPKLLFHYYDKDFNNEADTPDNFQSRRPNTSFCFLDIRSPGLGDTAMYLCATSRGGTGSVGNTIYFGEGSWLTVV.